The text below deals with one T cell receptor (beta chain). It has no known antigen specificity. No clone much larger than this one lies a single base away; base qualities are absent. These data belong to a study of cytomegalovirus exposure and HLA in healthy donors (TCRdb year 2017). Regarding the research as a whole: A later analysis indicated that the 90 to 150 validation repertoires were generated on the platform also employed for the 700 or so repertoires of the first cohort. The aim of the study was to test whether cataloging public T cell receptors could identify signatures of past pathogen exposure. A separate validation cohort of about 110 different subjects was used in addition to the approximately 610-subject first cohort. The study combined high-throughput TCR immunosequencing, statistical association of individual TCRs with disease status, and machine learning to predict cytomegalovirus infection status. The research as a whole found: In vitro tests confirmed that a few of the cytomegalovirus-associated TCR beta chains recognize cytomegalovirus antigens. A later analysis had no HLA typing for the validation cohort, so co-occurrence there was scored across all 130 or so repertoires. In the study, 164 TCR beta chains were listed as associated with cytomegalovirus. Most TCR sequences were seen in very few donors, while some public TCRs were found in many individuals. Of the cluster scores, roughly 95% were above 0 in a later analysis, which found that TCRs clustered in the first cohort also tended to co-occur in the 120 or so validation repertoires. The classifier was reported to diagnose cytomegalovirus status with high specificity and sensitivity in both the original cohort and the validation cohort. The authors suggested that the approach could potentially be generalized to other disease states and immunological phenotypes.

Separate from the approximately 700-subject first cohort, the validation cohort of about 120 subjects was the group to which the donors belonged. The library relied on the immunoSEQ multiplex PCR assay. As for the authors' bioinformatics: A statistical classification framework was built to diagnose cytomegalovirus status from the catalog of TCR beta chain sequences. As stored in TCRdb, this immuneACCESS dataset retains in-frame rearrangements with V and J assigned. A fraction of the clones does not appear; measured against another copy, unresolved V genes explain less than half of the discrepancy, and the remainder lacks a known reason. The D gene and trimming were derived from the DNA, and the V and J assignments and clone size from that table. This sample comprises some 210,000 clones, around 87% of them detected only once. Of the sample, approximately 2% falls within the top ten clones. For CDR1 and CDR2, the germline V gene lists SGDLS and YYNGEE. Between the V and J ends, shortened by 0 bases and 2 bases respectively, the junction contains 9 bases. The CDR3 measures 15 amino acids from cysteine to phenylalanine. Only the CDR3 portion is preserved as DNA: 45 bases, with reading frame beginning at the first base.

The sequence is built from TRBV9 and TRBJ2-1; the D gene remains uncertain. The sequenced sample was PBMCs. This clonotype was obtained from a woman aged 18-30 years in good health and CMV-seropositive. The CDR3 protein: CASSVGIAPYNEQFF. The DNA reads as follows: TGTGCCAGCAGCGTAGGCATTGCGCCCTACAATGAGCAGTTCTTC.